This entry describes one T cell receptor beta chain. What antigen it recognizes has not been identified. No base-level quality is on record; no much larger clone is a single base apart. The source of the sample is a study of T-cell memory formation after mild COVID-19 (dated by TCRdb to 2020 to 2023). For the study in its entirety: Most TCR sequence clusters were specific to one of the two donors. Two young, previously healthy adult volunteers made up the cohort, one male and one female. In a couple of donors, T-cell clones that expanded and contracted after mild COVID-19 were tracked by sequencing TCRalpha and TCRbeta repertoires over time. Summary of the overall study and its limitations: The second-wave clones that peaked on day 37 were not confirmed to be SARS-CoV-2 specific. Clones that contracted from day 15 to 85 showed balanced CD4/CD8 phenotypes, whereas a second wave of clones that expanded from day 15 to 37 leaned towards CD4+. The study covered only a couple of mild cases, and larger cohorts including severe cases with pre-infection samples were considered necessary. Contracting CD4+ clones appeared mostly in the CM and EM memory subsets, whereas CD8+ clones were enriched in EMRA. Some responding clones were detected in pre-infection memory, suggesting pre-existing cross-reactive memory T cells joined the SARS-CoV-2 response.

The germline V gene yields SGDLS for CDR1 and YYNGEE for CDR2. Unmatched junction bases come to 8, with V trimmed by 4 bases and J by 6 bases. The CDR3 measures 16 amino acids from cysteine to phenylalanine. Only the CDR3 DNA is retained, 48 bases long and in frame from the first base. PBMCs were isolated by Ficoll-Paque density gradient centrifugation. Sequencing relied on an Illumina NovaSeq 6000. cDNA libraries for TCRalpha and TCRbeta were prepared by 5'RACE using constant-segment primers, with sample barcodes and unique molecular identifiers added. Trizol reagent was used to extract RNA from every sample. Libraries were amplified in two PCR steps, with a second sample barcode and Illumina TruSeq adapters added in the second step. Sequencing of libraries was performed on an Illumina NovaSeq with 2 x 150 bp paired-end reads. In the authors' own workflow: With migec v1.2.7, reads were demultiplexed and then collapsed into UMI-guided consensus sequences. Using mixcr v2.1.11, the UMI consensuses were aligned to TRA and TRB V and J templates and assembled into clonotypes. A clonotype was counted as expanded or contracted only when both edgeR and NoisET called the clonotype significant, with the noise models trained on biological replicates. For edgeR calls, the thresholds were a false discovery rate-adjusted p below 0.01 and a log2 fold-change of 1. As an exploratory analysis of dynamics, max-normalized trajectories of the 1000 most abundant clonotypes were examined by PCA with hierarchical clustering. The CD4 or CD8 phenotype of responding clones was assigned using the separately sequenced CD4+ and CD8+ repertoires. TCRdb's own reprocessing of the public reads used fastp at Q25 and MiXCR and kept productive beta chains. CDR3 protein duplicates are merged, each entry listing the most common genes and DNA. These V and J calls are TCRdb output, not the study's own analysis. This sample comprises just under 150,000 distinct CDR3 sequences, 5.5% to 7% of them detected only once. Approximately 2.1% of the sample lies in the top ten.

This TCR was recovered from an adult woman who had mild COVID-19 (a few samples of this study predate the infection). The sample titles of this study are shuffled in the database, so cell type and time point are left out; the donor was told from shared clones. What was sequenced was PBMCs or a T cell subset sorted from them (not recorded which). This chain joins TRBV9 to TRBJ1-6; 9 central nucleotides agree with TRBD1. The CDR3 region: CASSPRTGESNSPLHF. In nucleotides, the sequence is TGTGCCAGCAGCCCCCGGACAGGGGAGAGTAATTCACCCCTCCACTTT.